The rows below give T cell receptor beta chains drawn from one sample of a study of T cells in Graves' hyperthyroidism and ophthalmopathy. TCRdb redid the calling of the multiplex PCR reads with MiXCR, one entry per CDR3 protein. The data hold about 210,000 distinct CDR3 sequences, with 15% to 20% observed a single time. Sequenced material: blood. These receptor sequences come from a man aged 50-59 years with Graves' hyperthyroidism. The CDR3 runs from the conserved cysteine through the conserved F or W. D genes are given only for firm matches. A clone size is listed for some rows: how often the clone was seen (once, few, many), or a class if it is expanded.

d_call	j_call	clone_size	v_call	cdr3_aa	cdr3_nt
TRBD2	TRBJ2-1	few	TRBV7-9	CASSLGTSVEQFF	TGTGCCAGCAGCTTAGGGACTAGCGTTGAGCAGTTCTTC
NA	TRBJ2-1	many	TRBV27	CASSLSRGNEQFF	TGTGCCAGCAGTTTATCTAGGGGAAATGAGCAGTTCTTC
NA	TRBJ2-1	many	TRBV11-3	CASSPFLRGSDEQFF	TGTGCCAGCAGCCCATTTCTGAGAGGGAGTGATGAGCAGTTCTTC
TRBD2	TRBJ2-3	many	TRBV11-3	CASSPWTSGSPDTQYF	TGTGCCAGCAGCCCATGGACTAGCGGGAGCCCAGATACGCAGTATTTT
NA	TRBJ2-1	NA	TRBV7-8	CASSLSLAREHEQFF	TGTGCCAGCAGCTTATCTTTGGCCAGGGAGCATGAGCAGTTCTTC
TRBD2	TRBJ2-1	few	TRBV28	CATKLAGEYNEQFF	TGTGCCACCAAACTAGCGGGGGAGTACAATGAGCAGTTCTTC
NA	TRBJ2-2	many	TRBV18	CASSDRSANTGELFF	TGTGCCAGCTCAGACAGGAGCGCGAACACCGGGGAGCTGTTTTTT
TRBD1	TRBJ2-7	many	TRBV28	CASSTFQGAKGYEQYF	TGTGCCAGCAGTACTTTTCAGGGGGCGAAGGGCTACGAGCAGTACTTC
TRBD1	TRBJ1-1	few	TRBV14	CASSYRGTGTEAFF	TGTGCCAGCAGCTACAGGGGGACGGGGACTGAAGCTTTCTTT
NA	TRBJ2-6	few	TRBV13	CASSLASAISANVLTF	TGTGCCAGCAGCTTAGCGTCAGCTATCAGTGCCAACGTCCTGACTTTC
NA	TRBJ1-5	many	TRBV18	CASSPSSDSNQPQHF	TGTGCCAGCTCACCTTCTTCTGATAGCAATCAGCCCCAGCATTTT
NA	TRBJ1-5	few	TRBV27	CASSLSTGGAQPQHF	TGTGCCAGCAGTTTATCGACGGGGGGCGCCCAACCCCAGCATTTT
TRBD2	TRBJ2-3	many	TRBV12-3/TRBV12-4	CASSPSGRGTDTQYF	TGTGCCAGCAGCCCTAGCGGGAGGGGCACAGATACGCAGTATTTT
NA	TRBJ2-1	NA	TRBV11-2	CASSLDPTADNEQFF	TGTGCCAGCAGCTTAGATCCTACAGCGGACAATGAGCAGTTCTTC
NA	TRBJ2-5	NA	TRBV2	CASSSRQRETQYF	TGTGCCAGCAGTTCTAGACAGAGGGAGACCCAGTACTTC
NA	TRBJ2-7	many	TRBV11-3	CASSLVENEQYF	TGTGCCAGCAGCTTAGTGGAGAACGAGCAGTACTTC
NA	TRBJ2-7	few	TRBV27	CASSLTGTLGEQYF	TGTGCCAGCAGTTTAACGGGAACCCTGGGCGAGCAGTACTTC